This T cell receptor beta chain was sequenced during a study of blood T cell repertoires in COVID-19. Seattle's cohort entered during active infection and was followed longitudinally. Original data processing: How many nucleated cells were present was estimated from reference gene primer amplification. The protocol was immunoSEQ multiplex PCR, while the TCRdb copy is restricted to in-frame clones and leaves out a portion. V, J and clone size are taken as reported in that table, and D and trimming were inferred from the DNA itself. Of around 75,000 clones detected, 80% appear once; the ten largest clones hold roughly 13%. With 6 bases clipped from V and 4 bases from J, the junction kept 8 bases outside the gene matches. Per the germline V gene, CDR1 is MNHEY and CDR2 is SVGAGI. The length of the CDR3 is 14 residues.

Sequencing input: peripheral blood. The TCR comes from a man aged 45-60 years with COVID-19, enrolled during active disease. The rearrangement joins TRBV6-5 to TRBJ2-5; 7 bases are a match to TRBD2. CDR3 DNA: TGTGCCAGCAGACCCGGGGGGAGGAGAGAGACCCAGTACTTC. This codes for CASRPGGRRETQYF.